The next 30 T cell receptor beta chains were all read from a single sample in a study of blood T cells in healthy people across ages. Through a sample-barcoded 5' primer and a J-beta primer mix, a second PCR was run for roughly 6 to 11 cycles. TCRdb reanalysed the 5' RACE reads using MiXCR and keeps one entry per CDR3 protein. Of around 1,000,000 distinct CDR3 sequences detected, around 27% appear once; the ten largest clones hold less than 0.75%. The sample was also reused in another study, on T cells of mothers and their children.

The sequencing sample was made of blood. The receptor set was obtained from a girl aged 2 to 9 in good health.

There are a few counts of this clonotype. The chain employs TRBV20-1 and TRBJ2-1; TRBD2 matches 10 bases. V was clipped by 3 bases and J by 7 bases; unmatched bases: 6. The CDR3 runs 14 residues. Germline loops: CDR1 DFQATT, CDR2 SNEGSKA (reference sequence). The chain's CDR3 is CSASSLAGVNEQFF. The CDR3, as DNA: TGCAGTGCTAGTTCTCTAGCGGGAGTAAATGAGCAGTTCTTC.

This clonotype was seen only a few times. The CDR3 nucleotides read TGTGCCAGCAGTTACTCGGGTGACAGGATTAATGAAAAACTGTTTTTT. Its translation is CASSYSGDRINEKLFF. V usage is TRBV6-6 and J usage is TRBJ1-4, with D possibly matching TRBD1 (6 bases). The CDR3 has 16 residues. Per the germline V gene, CDR1 is MNHNY and CDR2 is SVGAGI (reference sequence). Trimming took off 0 bases at V and 4 bases at J, with 12 bases between the two ends.

J is TRBJ2-5 and V is TRBV13; the D gene could be TRBD1 or TRBD2 (6 bases each). The CDR3 has 16 amino acids. CDR1 and CDR2 (germline): PRHDT, FYEKMQ (reference sequence). V lost 5 bases to trimming and J lost 2 bases, with 18 bases between them. The CDR3 loop is CASSLTGRRVQETQYF. CDR3 in DNA: TGTGCCAGCAGCCTAACAGGGAGGCGAGTACAAGAGACCCAGTACTTC.

This chain connects TRBV6-1 to TRBJ2-1; TRBD1 or TRBD2 may be the D gene (5 bases each). With 6 bases removed from V and 8 bases from J, the gap between germline ends came to 26 bases. Germline CDR1 MNHNS, CDR2 SASEGT. This CDR3 spans 17 amino acids. For the CDR3, the DNA is TGTGCCAGCAGACCTCCCGGGACCACCCCCGGGGTTGATGAGCAGTTCTTC. The encoded protein is CASRPPGTTPGVDEQFF.

This clonotype was detected only a few times. Germline is not matched at one junction end, which may reflect a read error. The V call is TRBV15, the J call TRBJ2-5; perhaps TRBD1 as D (5 bases). Germline CDR1 LNHNV, CDR2 YYDKDF (reference sequence). The CDR3 spans 13 residues. In DNA, the CDR3 is TGTGCCACCAGCAGAGGAAAAGGGGCTAAAAAGACTTTC. Encoded protein: CATSRGKGAKKTF.

The chain uses TRBV4-1 and TRBJ2-1, with TRBD2 as a possible D gene (5 bases). CDR1 is MGHRA and CDR2 is YSYEKL in the germline V gene. The CDR3 totals 15 residues. V lost 4 bases and J lost 10, with 20 bases in between. CDR3 nucleotide sequence: TGCGCCAGCAGCCCTTTAGCGATTTCCCTCTGGGAGCAGTTCTTC. Translated: CASSPLAISLWEQFF.

V gene TRBV7-2 combines with J gene TRBJ1-3; D may be TRBD1 (5 bases). This CDR3 is built from 16 residues. Germline V CDR1 and CDR2: SGHTA, FQGNSA. The V and J ends lost 6 bases and 4 bases respectively, with 19 bases between them. CDR3 DNA sequence: TGTGCCAGCAGTTTACGCGGCGGGACGAACGGAAACACCATATATTTT. Translated, it gives CASSLRGGTNGNTIYF.

This chain uses TRBV6-6 with TRBJ2-4; the match to TRBD1 covers 7 bases. Germline loops: CDR1 MNHNY, CDR2 SVGAGI (reference sequence). The CDR3 is 16 residues long. V dropped 5 bases and J dropped 3; count of bases not matched to a gene: 10. Here the CDR3 DNA reads TGTGCCAGCAGTGCGGTTACAGGGGATGGCAAAAACATTCAGTACTTC. This translates into CASSAVTGDGKNIQYF.

The chain couples TRBV19 to TRBJ1-1; 8 nucleotides agree with TRBD1. Germline trimming cut 8 bases from V and 7 bases from J; bases unmatched to any gene: 9. Germline V CDR1 and CDR2: LNHDA, SQIVND (reference sequence). The CDR3 totals 13 residues. CDR3 DNA: TGTGCCAGTGGAGCAGGGACAGGCCTTGAAGCTTTCTTT. Protein: CASGAGTGLEAFF. Filled out from reference TRBV19 and TRBJ1-1, the complete variable domain reads DGGITQSPKYLFRKEGQNVTLSCEQNLNHDAMYWYRQDPGQGLRLIYYSQIVNDFQKGDIAEGYSVSREKKESFPLTVTSAQKNPTAFYLCASGAGTGLEAFFGQGTRLTVV.

V usage is TRBV6-1 and J usage is TRBJ2-6; 8 bases match TRBD1. The trim removed 8 bases at V and 3 bases at J, leaving 12 bases unmatched. This CDR3 is 17 amino acids long. Germline V gene sequence: CDR1 MNHNS, CDR2 SASEGT. CDR3 nucleotide sequence: TGTGCCAGCCATTCCTCCCAGGGGGCTTTTGGGGCCAACGTCCTGACTTTC. Its translation: CASHSSQGAFGANVLTF.

V usage is TRBV7-9 and J usage is TRBJ2-2, with D unclear. Trimming took off 8 bases at V and 6 bases at J, with 10 bases between the two ends. The CDR3 covers 12 residues. In germline, CDR1 is SEHNR, CDR2 FQNEAQ (reference sequence). CDR3 in amino acids: CASFRHSGELFF. CDR3 in DNA: TGTGCCAGCTTCCGACATTCCGGGGAGCTGTTTTTT.

The CDR3 DNA reads as TGCAGCGCCCGGACAGGTACCTACGGGCAGTACTTC. As protein: CSARTGTYGQYF. The chain joins TRBV29-1 to TRBJ2-5, with 7 bases lining up with TRBD1. Germline CDR1 SQVTM, CDR2 ANQGSEA. This CDR3 comprises 12 residues. V lost 7 bases to trimming and J lost 11 bases; unmatched junction nucleotides: 13.

The CDR3 DNA reads TGTGCCAGCAGTATAACAGGGAATTCACCCCTCCACTTT. It specifies CASSITGNSPLHF. The genes are TRBV28 and TRBJ1-6; perhaps TRBD1 as D (6 bases). Trimming removed 5 bases at V and 7 bases at J, with 9 bases between. In germline, CDR1 is MDHEN, CDR2 SYDVKM. The CDR3 consists of 13 residues.

This clonotype has at least ten counts. This CDR3 is CASSPSGPYEQYF. As DNA, the CDR3 is TGTGCCAGCAGCCCGTCTGGCCCCTACGAGCAGTACTTC. The chain joins TRBV12-3 or TRBV12-4 to TRBJ2-7; D is unresolved. With 6 bases removed from V and 2 bases from J, the gap between germline ends came to 11 bases. The CDR3 totals 13 residues.

This clonotype was seen a handful of times. The chain joins TRBV21-1 to TRBJ2-5; the table gives TRBD1 as D, unverified against the DNA. TRBV21-1 is a listed pseudogene. This CDR3 is built from 13 residues. In DNA form, the CDR3 reads TGTGCCGGCAGACCGACAGGGCGAGAGACCCAGTACTTC. Amino acid sequence: CAGRPTGRETQYF.

V usage is TRBV3-1 and J usage is TRBJ2-3; TRBD2 agrees at 8 bases. Germline CDR1 LGHDT, CDR2 YNNKEL (reference sequence). The CDR3 totals 11 residues. With 11 bases clipped from V and 9 bases from J, the junction kept 7 bases outside the gene matches. The CDR3 sequence is CASSGGITQYF. The CDR3 nucleotides read TGTGCCTCAAGCGGGGGTATCACGCAGTATTTT.

This clonotype came up a few times. The J gene is TRBJ2-3, the V gene TRBV7-8, with 7 bases fitting TRBD2. The CDR3 consists of 13 residues. Germline assignment: CDR1 SGHVS and CDR2 FQNEAQ. Trimming at V came to 5 bases and at J to 10 bases, leaving 9 bases not matched to a gene. The CDR3 spells CASSKGDYPSQYF. For the CDR3, the DNA is TGTGCCAGCAGCAAAGGGGACTACCCTTCGCAGTATTTT. Full variable domain (rest looked up from reference TRBV7-8 and TRBJ2-3): GAGVSQSPRYKVAKRGQDVALRCDPISGHVSLFWYQQALGQGPEFLTYFQNEAQLDKSGLPSDRFFAERPEGSVSTLKIQRTQQEDSAVYLCASSKGDYPSQYFGPGTRLTVL.

The chain is built from TRBV12-3 or TRBV12-4 and TRBJ2-5; D possibly matches TRBD1 or TRBD2 (5 bases each). V lost 5 bases to trimming and J lost 5 bases, with 21 bases between them. The CDR3 is 16 amino acids. This CDR3 is CASSPSGTPNLETQYF. The CDR3 DNA is TGTGCCAGCAGTCCCTCCGGGACGCCGAATTTGGAGACCCAGTACTTC.

V gene TRBV15 combines with J gene TRBJ2-3; 11 positions match TRBD2. Trimming removed 1 base from V and 4 bases from J; junction bases left unmatched: 1. The CDR3 extends over 15 amino acids. Germline CDR1 LNHNV, CDR2 YYDKDF (reference sequence). The CDR3 DNA reads as TGTGCCACCAGCAGAGGACTAGCGGGATCAGATACGCAGTATTTT. It is translated as CATSRGLAGSDTQYF.

V is TRBV6-5 and J is TRBJ1-2; 7 bases agree with TRBD1. The trim removed 3 bases at V and 5 bases at J, leaving 6 bases unmatched. The CDR3 is 14 amino acids. Germline V gene sequence: CDR1 MNHEY, CDR2 SVGAGI. The DNA for the CDR3 is TGTGCCAGCAGTTATATAGGACAGGAATATGGCTACACCTTC. It encodes CASSYIGQEYGYTF.

V and J are TRBV20-1 and TRBJ2-1; 8 bases match TRBD1. The CDR3 contains 16 residues. Germline V gene data show CDR1 as DFQATT and CDR2 as SNEGSKA (reference sequence). V lost 4 bases, J lost 2 bases, and 10 bases stayed unmatched. The CDR3 spells CSATRSGQGAYNEQFF. In nucleotides, the CDR3 is TGCAGTGCTACCAGATCAGGACAGGGTGCCTACAATGAGCAGTTCTTC.

The V gene is TRBV29-1, the J gene TRBJ2-4, with TRBD1 as a possible D gene (6 bases). V was trimmed by 5 bases and J by 8 bases, leaving 13 bases between them. Looked up from germline, CDR1 is SQVTM and CDR2 is ANQGSEA. The CDR3 length is 12 residues. CDR3 nucleotides: TGCAGCGTTCTCGGTCCAGGGGACATTCAGTACTTC. Translating gives CSVLGPGDIQYF. The whole variable domain, remainder taken from reference TRBV29-1 and TRBJ2-4, is SAVISQKPSRDICQRGTSLTIQCQVDSQVTMMFWYRQQPGQSLTLIATANQGSEATYESGFVIDKFPISRPNLTFSTLTVSNMSPEDSSIYLCSVLGPGDIQYFGAGTRLSVL.

The rearrangement joins TRBV5-1 to TRBJ2-1; 8 bases fit TRBD1. CDR1 and CDR2 from the germline V gene are SGHRS and YFSETQ. This CDR3 is 12 amino acids long. With 4 bases clipped from V and 9 bases from J, the junction kept 3 bases outside the gene matches. The CDR3: CASSDRGGEQFF. The CDR3 DNA sequence: TGCGCCAGCAGCGACAGGGGCGGTGAGCAGTTCTTC.

As to this clonotype: An end of the junction differs from the germline gene, which may be a read error. The CDR3 reads CSARWAAGGTSSYNEQFF. In nucleotides, the CDR3 is TGCAGTGCTAGATGGGCAGCGGGGGGAACAAGCTCCTACAATGAGCAGTTCTTT. This chain uses TRBV20-1 with TRBJ2-1, with 9 bases matching TRBD2. CDR3 length equals 18 residues. Per the germline V gene, CDR1 is DFQATT and CDR2 is SNEGSKA (reference sequence).

This clonotype has more than one count but fewer than ten. V usage is TRBV4-3 and J usage is TRBJ2-1, with 9 bases that match TRBD2. The V and J ends lost 3 bases and 2 bases, in that order; junction bases with no gene match: 11. The CDR3 covers 18 residues. In germline, CDR1 is LGHNA, CDR2 YSLEER. CDR3 coding DNA: TGCGCCAGCAGCCACGGGCTAGCGGGGCCTCAACCCTACAATGAGCAGTTCTTC. Translation: CASSHGLAGPQPYNEQFF.

The chain combines TRBV7-9 with TRBJ2-3; the D is unclear. The CDR3 runs to 17 residues. Germline assignment: CDR1 SEHNR and CDR2 FQNEAQ (reference sequence). V was pared by 0 bases and J by 2 bases, with 15 bases between. The CDR3 here is CASSLALFDTFTDTQYF. CDR3 nucleotide sequence: TGTGCCAGCAGCTTAGCGCTCTTTGATACTTTCACAGATACGCAGTATTTT.

This clonotype was seen only a few times. The rearrangement links TRBV20-1 to TRBJ2-7; 9 nucleotides match TRBD2. The CDR3 is 15 residues long. Germline V gene sequence: CDR1 DFQATT, CDR2 SNEGSKA (reference sequence). Trimming removed 0 bases from V and 4 bases from J; junction bases left unmatched: 7. The CDR3 DNA reads TGCAGTGCTAGAGATCTTAGCGGGAGCGGATACGAGCAGTACTTC. This sequence encodes CSARDLSGSGYEQYF.

The chain employs TRBV6-1 and TRBJ2-5, with TRBD1 as a possible D gene (6 bases). The J call could be wrong; TRBJ2-7 is a better fit for the DNA end. CDR3 length equals 15 residues. Germline V gene lookup returns CDR1 MNHNS and CDR2 SASEGT. The CDR3 sequence is CASSPLGTSSYEQYF. The CDR3, as DNA: TGTGCCAGCAGTCCTCTGGGGACATCCTCCTACGAGCAGTACTTC.

The J gene is TRBJ1-2, the V gene TRBV4-1; perhaps TRBD1 as D (6 bases). The CDR3 extends over 14 amino acids. V was pared by 0 bases and J by 7 bases, with 12 bases between. The germline V gene encodes CDR1 MGHRA and CDR2 YSYEKL. The CDR3 reads CASSQEGGGSGYTF. For the CDR3, the DNA is TGCGCCAGCAGCCAAGAAGGGGGGGGTTCTGGCTACACCTTC.

This clonotype was seen only a few times. The chain recombines TRBV5-4 with TRBJ2-7, with D perhaps assigned TRBD1 or TRBD2 (5 bases each). This CDR3 is built from 13 residues. V was pared by 0 bases and J by 6 bases, with 10 bases between. Germline V lookup: CDR1 SGHNT, CDR2 YYREEE (reference sequence). The CDR3 here is CASSLEIGTEQYF. The DNA of the CDR3 is TGTGCCAGCAGCTTGGAAATCGGGACCGAGCAGTACTTC.